These T cell receptor beta chains were read from a single sample in a study of T cells in localized non-small cell lung cancer. Repertoires were generated with immunoSEQ multiplex PCR, while TCRdb's copy carries only in-frame clones and drops some. The repertoire consists of about 33,000 clones, with 91% occurring once and the leading ten covering approximately 5%. Sequences were derived from PBMCs, sampled before any cancer treatment. The receptors were sampled from a man aged 35 to 70 with stage II lung adenocarcinoma. CDR3s include the opening cysteine and the closing phenylalanine or tryptophan. D genes are given only for firm matches. Not every row has a clone size; where given, it reads once, few, many or a size class.

.	TRBJ1-1	TRBV27	once	CASSLSWTAEAFF	TGTGCCAGCAGTTTATCGTGGACAGCTGAAGCTTTCTTT
TRBD1	TRBJ2-7	TRBV29-1	.	CSVEGLGQGSSYEQYF	TGCAGCGTTGAGGGCTTGGGACAGGGGAGTTCCTACGAGCAGTACTTC
.	TRBJ2-1	TRBV6-5	once	CASSFPGGNEQFF	TGTGCCAGCAGTTTCCCCGGTGGGAATGAGCAGTTCTTC
TRBD2	TRBJ2-2	TRBV28	.	CATGLAAGELFF	TGTGCCACAGGACTAGCGGCCGGGGAGCTGTTTTTT
.	TRBJ1-5	TRBV5-1	.	CASSQAGGSQPQHF	TGCGCCAGCAGCCAGGCGGGGGGGAGTCAGCCCCAGCATTTT
.	TRBJ1-5	TRBV19	.	CASSIKQGGARNQPQHF	TGTGCCAGTAGTATAAAACAGGGAGGTGCTCGGAATCAGCCCCAGCATTTT
.	TRBJ1-5	TRBV5-5	.	CASSFHPAGRGSNQPQHF	TGTGCCAGCAGCTTCCATCCCGCCGGTCGGGGGAGCAATCAGCCCCAGCATTTT
TRBD1	TRBJ1-4	TRBV7-9	once	CASSQDRGPFYEKLFF	TGTGCCAGCAGCCAGGACAGGGGGCCATTCTATGAAAAACTGTTTTTT
.	TRBJ2-5	TRBV28	.	CASSSAGGMGETQYF	TGTGCCAGCAGTTCCGCCGGTGGAATGGGAGAGACCCAGTACTTC
.	TRBJ2-5	TRBV5-1	once	CASSDGAQETQYF	TGCGCCAGCTCCGACGGCGCACAAGAGACCCAGTACTTC